This TCR beta chain was identified during a study of blood T cell repertoires in COVID-19. Study at large: Material from acute and convalescent COVID-19 was sourced from the United States, Italy and Spain.

The study drew participants aged about 18 to 89 years from roughly 25 US areas. Generated by immunoSEQ multiplex PCR, the TCRdb table keeps only in-frame clones and is missing some. The data contain about 380,000 clones, more than 75% of them singletons. J gave up 9 bases and V 3 bases, and 5 bases lay outside the gene matches. The germline gives CDR1 SGHRS, CDR2 YFSETQ. The CDR3 runs to 13 residues. Sequencing input: PBMCs or T cells enriched from blood (not recorded which). The gene calls are TRBV5-1 and TRBJ1-1; 10 bases map to TRBD1. This receptor was identified in a woman between 18 and 29 years old who had recovered from COVID-19. CDR3 region: CASSSRDRGQAFF. The CDR3 DNA is TGCGCCAGCAGCTCCCGAGACAGGGGGCAAGCTTTCTTT.